The 17 T cell receptor beta chains reported below all come from one sample, sequenced in a study of blood T cells in healthy people across ages. The second PCR ran about 6 to 11 cycles with a sample-barcoded 5' primer and J-beta primers. TCRdb called the 5' RACE reads again in MiXCR, with one record for every CDR3 protein. The profile covers some 700,000 distinct CDR3 sequences, with roughly two fifths appearing a single time and 20% to 25% taken by the ten largest. The sample was blood. These TCRs come from a woman aged 55 to 70 in good health.

The CDR3 DNA follows: TGCGCCAGCAGCTCAGGACTAGCGGGGGCCTTGAATACGCAGTATTTT. It is translated as CASSSGLAGALNTQYF. The genes are TRBV5-1 and TRBJ2-3, with TRBD2 matching 13 bases. This CDR3 comprises 16 residues. The trim removed 3 bases at V and 7 bases at J, leaving 8 bases unmatched. Germline V gives CDR1 SGHRS, CDR2 YFSETQ.

The gene calls are TRBV7-8 and TRBJ2-1, with 12 bases fitting TRBD2. Germline CDR1 SGHVS, CDR2 FQNEAQ. Trimming took 5 bases from V and 0 from J; bases not matched to a gene: 8. CDR3 length: 18 residues. The CDR3 bases are TGTGCCAGCAGCCCCCGGACTAGCGGGGATAGCTCCTACAATGAGCAGTTCTTC. Its translation is CASSPRTSGDSSYNEQFF. Full variable domain (rest looked up from reference TRBV7-8 and TRBJ2-1): GAGVSQSPRYKVAKRGQDVALRCDPISGHVSLFWYQQALGQGPEFLTYFQNEAQLDKSGLPSDRFFAERPEGSVSTLKIQRTQQEDSAVYLCASSPRTSGDSSYNEQFFGPGTRLTVL.

Comments on this clonotype: One base away lies a much larger clone, so this may be a sequencing read error. The rearrangement joins TRBV12-3 or TRBV12-4 to TRBJ2-5; 8 nucleotides align to TRBD1. The J call is in doubt because the DNA end fits TRBJ2-7 better. CDR3 length: 17 amino acids. DNA of the CDR3: TGTGCCAGCAGTCCCGATAGAAGCCGGGACAGGTACTACGAGCAGTACTTC. Protein: CASSPDRSRDRYYEQYF.

This chain uses TRBV6-6 with TRBJ2-2; TRBD2 is a possible D gene (7 bases). Trimming shortened V by 7 bases and J by 4 bases, and 13 bases separated the two germline ends. Per germline, CDR1 MNHNY and CDR2 SVGAGI (reference sequence). The CDR3 covers 14 residues. Written as DNA, the CDR3 is TGTGCCAGCACTAAAGGGGGGGGCACCGGGGAGCTGTTTTTT. Its protein product is CASTKGGGTGELFF.

V and J are TRBV2 and TRBJ2-5, with 7 bases fitting TRBD2. The CDR3 contains 13 residues. Per germline, CDR1 SNHLY and CDR2 FYNNEI. J was trimmed by 4 bases and V by 8 bases; bases with no gene match: 7. CDR3 residues: CASSGPGGETQYF. In nucleotides, the CDR3 is TGTGCCAGCTCCGGTCCGGGAGGAGAGACCCAGTACTTC. The complete variable domain, with remaining parts taken from reference TRBV2 and TRBJ2-5, reads EPEVTQTPSHQVTQMGQEVILRCVPISNHLYFYWYRQILGQKVEFLVSFYNNEISEKSEIFDDQFSVERPDGSNFTLKIRSTKLEDSAMYFCASSGPGGETQYFGPGTRLLVL.

In the case of this clonotype: Compared with germline, one end of the junction differs, possibly owing to a read error. V usage is TRBV25-1 and J usage is TRBJ2-5; D tentatively fits TRBD1 or TRBD2 (5 bases each). TRBJ2-7 matches the DNA end more closely, so the J call is doubtful. Germline lookup yields CDR1 MGHDK and CDR2 SYGVNS. CDR3 length: 15 residues. CDR3 nucleotide sequence: TGTACCAGCAGACCCGGACGAACAGAGGGGTACGAGCAGTACTTC. Translation: CTSRPGRTEGYEQYF.

On this clonotype: A much larger clonotype is one base distant, so this may be a read error. The rearrangement joins TRBV29-1 to TRBJ2-7; D possibly corresponds to TRBD2 (6 bases). The germline V gene encodes CDR1 SQVTM and CDR2 ANQGSEA. The V and J ends lost 8 bases and 7 bases respectively, with 21 bases between them. CDR3 length: 13 amino acids. This CDR3 is CSPAVRGYNEQYF. CDR3 DNA sequence: TGCAGCCCCGCGGTGCGGGGCTACAATGAGCAGTACTTC.

The chain recombines TRBV20-1 with TRBJ2-4; D not resolved. Germline values: CDR1 DFQATT, CDR2 SNEGSKA (reference sequence). CDR3 length: 14 residues. Trimming cost V 3 bases and J 1 base, with 10 bases left between them. CDR3 region: CSASPGVAKNIQYF. CDR3 sequence (DNA): TGCAGTGCTAGCCCTGGTGTTGCCAAAAACATTCAGTACTTC.

Only a few counts were recorded for this clonotype. The gene calls are TRBV5-1 and TRBJ2-1; 15 nucleotides line up with TRBD2. Germline V gene sequence: CDR1 SGHRS, CDR2 YFSETQ. V lost 0 bases to trimming and J lost 7 bases; unmatched junction nucleotides: 5. This CDR3 contains 17 residues. CDR3 sequence: CASSLAGTSGRRNEQFF. CDR3 nucleotides: TGCGCCAGCAGCTTGGCGGGGACTAGCGGGAGGAGAAATGAGCAGTTCTTC.

V gene TRBV5-1 combines with J gene TRBJ1-6; the D is unclear. CDR3 length: 12 amino acids. Germline CDR1 and CDR2: SGHRS and YFSETQ. Trimming stripped 3 bases from V and 10 bases from J, with 8 bases between. For the CDR3, the DNA is TGCGCCAGCAGCTCAGGCGGCTCACCCCTCCACTTT. Its protein is CASSSGGSPLHF.

The chain employs TRBV20-1 and TRBJ1-2, with 8 bases that match TRBD1. The CDR3 length is 13 residues. From germline, CDR1 is DFQATT and CDR2 SNEGSKA (reference sequence). CDR3 loop: CSRTGLPNYGYTF. The CDR3 coding sequence is TGCAGCAGGACAGGGTTACCTAACTATGGCTACACCTTC.

The sample holds a few counts of this clonotype. This chain connects TRBV29-1 to TRBJ1-4; D call uncertain. Germline V gene data show CDR1 as SQVTM and CDR2 as ANQGSEA. Trimming left V 4 bases short and J 11 bases short, with 17 bases between. The CDR3 extends over 13 amino acids. CDR3 nucleotides: TGCAGCGTTGGGAGGCTGGGAGTGAGTAAACTGTTTTTT. Translated: CSVGRLGVSKLFF.

The chain uses TRBV9 and TRBJ1-5; 10 bases fit TRBD1. Germline lookup yields CDR1 SGDLS and CDR2 YYNGEE. The CDR3 is 15 residues long. Trimming cost V 4 bases and J 5 bases; bases outside gene matches: 6. The CDR3 nucleotides read TGTGCCAGCAGCCGGACAGGGGGTGAGGATCAGCCCCAGCATTTT. Encoded protein: CASSRTGGEDQPQHF.

The gene calls are TRBV7-2 and TRBJ2-6; D might be TRBD1 (6 bases). Trimming shortened V by 1 base and J by 3 bases, and 10 bases separated the two germline ends. The CDR3 is 16 amino acids. In germline, CDR1 is SGHTA, CDR2 FQGNSA. CDR3 loop: CASSLVGAGGANVLTF. In DNA form, the CDR3 reads TGTGCCAGCAGCTTAGTGGGGGCAGGTGGGGCCAACGTCCTGACTTTC.

The chain links TRBV7-9 to TRBJ2-7; 9 bases agree with TRBD1. Trimming removed 5 bases from V and 4 bases from J; junction bases left unmatched: 18. The CDR3 sequence is 18 residues long. Looked up from germline, CDR1 is SEHNR and CDR2 is FQNEAQ (reference sequence). The CDR3 sequence: CASSLTGNPDRGLYEQYF. The CDR3 DNA sequence: TGTGCCAGCAGCCTTACCGGGAATCCGGACAGGGGCCTTTACGAGCAGTACTTC.

The chain carries TRBV5-1 and TRBJ2-2, with D possibly being TRBD2 (5 bases). Trimming cost V 5 bases and J 3 bases, with 11 bases left between them. The CDR3 consists of 14 residues. The germline V gene encodes CDR1 SGHRS and CDR2 YFSETQ. The DNA of the CDR3 is TGCGCCAGCAGAAAGGCACTAGACACCGGGGAGCTGTTTTTT. Its translation: CASRKALDTGELFF.

The chain uses TRBV24-1 and TRBJ1-5; D unresolved. Looked up from germline, CDR1 is KGHDR and CDR2 is SFDVKD. The ends were cut back, 4 bases at V and 1 base at J, with 10 bases in the middle. This CDR3 region has 15 residues. CDR3 region: CATSEGSSSNQPQHF. In DNA, the CDR3 is TGTGCCACCAGTGAAGGAAGTTCCAGCAATCAGCCCCAGCATTTT.